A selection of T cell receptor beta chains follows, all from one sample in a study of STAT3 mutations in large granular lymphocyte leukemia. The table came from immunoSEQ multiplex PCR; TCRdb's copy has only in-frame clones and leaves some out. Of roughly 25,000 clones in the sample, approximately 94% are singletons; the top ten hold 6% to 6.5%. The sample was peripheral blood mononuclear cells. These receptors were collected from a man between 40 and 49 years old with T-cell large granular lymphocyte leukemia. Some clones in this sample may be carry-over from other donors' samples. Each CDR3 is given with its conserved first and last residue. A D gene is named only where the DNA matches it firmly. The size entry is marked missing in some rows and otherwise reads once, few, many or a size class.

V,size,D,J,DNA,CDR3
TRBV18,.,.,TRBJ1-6,TGTGCCAGCTCCGGGGCGCAGGGAGGATCACCCCTCCACTTT,CASSGAQGGSPLHF
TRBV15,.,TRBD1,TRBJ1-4,TGTGCCACCAGCAGAGATCTCAGCCGGGAACGGGACAGTTACTTT,CATSRDLSRERDSYF
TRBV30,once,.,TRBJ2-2,TGTGCCTGGAATTTTGTCACCGGGGAGCTGTTTTTT,CAWNFVTGELFF
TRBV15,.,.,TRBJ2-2,TGTGCCACCAGCTTAGCGATGAACACCGGGGAGCTGTTTTTT,CATSLAMNTGELFF
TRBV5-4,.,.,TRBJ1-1,TGTGCCAGCAGCTTGTCGCCGTTCACTGAAGCTTTCTTT,CASSLSPFTEAFF
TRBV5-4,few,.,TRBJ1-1,TGTGCCAGCAGCTTGACCGGAGAGGGGACTGAAGCTTTCTTT,CASSLTGEGTEAFF
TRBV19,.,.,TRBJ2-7,TGTGCCAGTAGTATAGGGATCTCCTACGAGCAGTACTTC,CASSIGISYEQYF
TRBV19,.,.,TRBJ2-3,TGTGCCAGTAGTATCGGGGCCTCGGGGGCAGATACGCAGTATTTT,CASSIGASGADTQYF
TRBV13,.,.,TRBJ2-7,TGTGCCAGCAGCTCGGCCAGGGTAGGGGAGCAGTACTTC,CASSSARVGEQYF
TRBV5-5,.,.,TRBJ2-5,TGTGCCAGCAGCCCGTCGACAGGCCTACAAGAGACCCAGTACTTC,CASSPSTGLQETQYF
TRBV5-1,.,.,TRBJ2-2,TGCGCCAGCAGCGAGGGGCCGAACACCGGGGAGCTGTTTTTT,CASSEGPNTGELFF
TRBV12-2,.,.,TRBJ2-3,TGTGCAAGTCGCCTTTCTCGTACAGATACGCAGTATTTT,CASRLSRTDTQYF